These 31 T cell receptor beta chains were sequenced from one sample in a study of Ad26.COV2.S vaccination and SARS-CoV-2 variants. Regarding treatment: about 20 received Ad26.COV2.S at low or high dose, single or two shots; roughly 5 received placebo; per-sample allocation not given. At day 63 after the first vaccine or placebo injection, samples were drawn. Profiled with immunoSEQ multiplex PCR; TCRdb holds only in-frame clones, not every one. Of approximately 300,000 clones listed, 86% are singletons. Source: peripheral blood, taken in a trial of Ad26.COV2.S vaccine versus placebo. The receptors were sampled from a person aged 18-60 years who received the Ad26.COV2.S COVID-19 vaccine or a placebo.

DNA of the CDR3: TGTGCCAGCCGGACAGGCTTGAATTGGAATCAGCCCCAGCATTTT. This sequence encodes CASRTGLNWNQPQHF. V is TRBV6-5 and J is TRBJ1-5, with 7 bases aligning to TRBD1. The CDR3 extends over 15 amino acids. After removal of 8 bases from V and 4 bases from J, the junction contained 11 bases not matched to a gene. Germline-derived CDR1 and CDR2 are MNHEY and SVGAGI.

The chain uses TRBV30 and TRBJ1-5; TRBD1 matches at 8 bases. Germline trimming cut 4 bases from V and 4 bases from J; bases unmatched to any gene: 3. The CDR3 totals 13 residues. From germline, CDR1 is GTSNPN and CDR2 SVGIG (reference sequence). CDR3 nucleotide sequence: TGTGCCTGGAAGGGACAGGCAAATCAGCCCCAGCATTTT. This translates into CAWKGQANQPQHF.

A single count supports this clone. The CDR3 loop is CASSPNEETQYF. In DNA form, the CDR3 reads TGTGCCAGCTCACCAAACGAAGAGACCCAGTACTTC. V gene TRBV18 combines with J gene TRBJ2-5, with no clear D. The CDR3 extends over 12 amino acids. Germline V CDR1 and CDR2: KGHSH, LQKENI. V was trimmed by 2 bases and J by 3 bases, leaving 4 bases between them.

This clone was picked up one time. This sequence joins TRBV7-9 and TRBJ2-7; unclear D gene. This CDR3 is built from 15 residues. Trimming took off 2 bases at V and 7 bases at J, with 18 bases between the two ends. Germline values: CDR1 SEHNR, CDR2 FQNEAQ (reference sequence). DNA of the CDR3: TGTGCCAGCAGCTTACCGTCCCTATCTTTGAGAGAGCAGTACTTC. Its translation: CASSLPSLSLREQYF.

The gene calls are TRBV19 and TRBJ1-4, with 9 bases identical to TRBD1. Trimming at V came to 6 bases and at J to 8 bases, leaving 13 bases not matched to a gene. CDR3 length: 16 amino acids. The V gene's germline CDR1 is LNHDA and CDR2 SQIVND (reference sequence). The DNA of the CDR3 is TGTGCCAGTAGGAATCTCGAGGGACAGGGTGGCGAAAAACTGTTTTTT. Protein product: CASRNLEGQGGEKLFF.

This rearrangement joins TRBV11-2 to TRBJ1-2; D unclear. The CDR3 totals 13 residues. Germline CDR1 reads SGHAT; CDR2 reads FQNNGV. V was trimmed by 5 bases and J by 5 bases, leaving 12 bases between them. The CDR3 DNA reads as TGTGCCAGCAGCCCCGGACGGGATTATGGCTACACCTTC. It is translated as CASSPGRDYGYTF.

The chain is built from TRBV6-5 and TRBJ2-7, with D perhaps being TRBD1 or TRBD2 (7 bases each). V was trimmed by 7 bases and J by 5 bases, leaving 15 bases between them. CDR1 and CDR2 (germline): MNHEY, SVGAGI. The CDR3 runs 13 residues. The CDR3: CASNPGGVDEQYF. CDR3 DNA sequence: TGTGCCAGCAATCCAGGGGGGGTTGACGAGCAGTACTTC.

V and J are TRBV19 and TRBJ1-1; possibly TRBD1 for D (5 bases). The CDR3 has 15 amino acids. Germline V gene data show CDR1 as LNHDA and CDR2 as SQIVND (reference sequence). V lost 7 bases, J lost 1 base, and 16 bases lay in between. The CDR3, as DNA: TGTGCCAGTAATAGACGGGGACCCCAGAACACTGAAGCTTTCTTT. Its protein product is CASNRRGPQNTEAFF.

This clone was seen only a few times. The chain combines TRBV10-1 with TRBJ1-1; no clear D gene. Trimming left V 3 bases short and J 1 base short, with 15 bases between. Germline assignment: CDR1 WNHNN and CDR2 SYGVQD (reference sequence). CDR3 size: 16 residues. The CDR3 loop reads CASSEVGRIGNTEAFF. CDR3 in DNA: TGCGCCAGCAGTGAAGTCGGTCGGATAGGGAACACTGAAGCTTTCTTT.

This sequence joins TRBV7-9 and TRBJ1-2, with D possibly being TRBD1 (6 bases). The CDR3 contains 16 residues. CDR1 and CDR2 from the germline V gene are SEHNR and FQNEAQ (reference sequence). V lost 5 bases to trimming and J lost 2 bases, with 18 bases between them. CDR3 DNA: TGTGCCAGCAGCGGCCAAGGACAGACGATCAACTATGGCTACACCTTC. It yields the protein CASSGQGQTINYGYTF.

The rearrangement joins TRBV5-4 to TRBJ2-1; D perhaps matches TRBD2 (5 bases). In germline, CDR1 is SGHNT, CDR2 YYREEE (reference sequence). Trimming removed 4 bases at V and 6 bases at J, with 26 bases between. The CDR3 is 18 amino acids. The CDR3 region is CASSLKTPTDSKSNEQFF. CDR3 bases: TGTGCCAGCAGCCTAAAGACCCCGACGGACTCAAAGTCCAATGAGCAGTTCTTC.

This clone was counted once. This sequence joins TRBV10-3 and TRBJ1-5; D is undetermined. The CDR3 length is 12 residues. The germline V gene has CDR1 ENHRY and CDR2 SYGVKD. Trimming pared 2 bases from V and 3 bases from J, leaving 2 bases between. CDR3: CAISENNQPQHF. Written as DNA, the CDR3 is TGTGCCATCAGTGAGAACAATCAGCCCCAGCATTTT.

J is TRBJ2-3 and V is TRBV5-1, with D unclear. Germline CDR1 SGHRS, CDR2 YFSETQ. V shed 0 bases and J shed 3 bases, with 11 bases lying between them. CDR3 length: 15 residues. CDR3 bases: TGCGCCAGCAGCTTGGCCGAGGTCCGGACAGATACGCAGTATTTT. Translation: CASSLAEVRTDTQYF.

The CDR3: CASDLQGYEQYF. CDR3 bases: TGTGCCAGCGACCTCCAGGGCTACGAGCAGTACTTC. The rearrangement links TRBV7-2 to TRBJ2-7; possible D gene TRBD1, 5 bases. Per germline, CDR1 SGHTA and CDR2 FQGNSA. The CDR3 has 12 residues. Deletions cut 8 bases from V and 3 bases from J, with 11 bases between.

The chain links TRBV14 to TRBJ1-3, with D unclear. Germline V gene lookup returns CDR1 SGHDN and CDR2 FVKESK. Between the trimmed V and J ends, which lost 2 bases and 0 bases, there was a span of 20 bases. The CDR3 has 19 residues. The CDR3 DNA follows: TGTGCCAGCAGCCAACAAAACTCCATCAGGAGAAACTCTGGAAACACCATATATTTT. Its protein product is CASSQQNSIRRNSGNTIYF.

This chain links TRBV11-2 with TRBJ2-3; no firm D call. Between the trimmed V and J ends, which lost 0 bases and 2 bases, there was a span of 9 bases. The CDR3 extends over 15 amino acids. From germline, CDR1 is SGHAT and CDR2 FQNNGV. The CDR3 sequence is CASSLDGLLTDTQYF. The CDR3 DNA follows: TGTGCCAGCAGCTTAGATGGGCTTCTCACAGATACGCAGTATTTT. Together with reference TRBV11-2 and TRBJ2-3, the CDR3 gives the full variable domain: EAGVAQSPRYKIIEKRQSVAFWCNPISGHATLYWYQQILGQGPKLLIQFQNNGVVDDSQLPKDRFSAERLKGVDSTLKIQPAKLEDSAVYLCASSLDGLLTDTQYFGPGTRLTVL.

The chain employs TRBV29-1 and TRBJ1-2; 9 bases are shared with TRBD1. The length of the CDR3 is 12 residues. V shed 6 bases, J shed 7 bases, and the junction held 6 bases outside the gene matches. CDR1 and CDR2 from the germline V gene are SQVTM and ANQGSEA. CDR3 nucleotides: TGCAGCGTCGGACAGGGGCGGTCTGGCTACACCTTC. Translation: CSVGQGRSGYTF.

This chain uses TRBV14 with TRBJ2-5, with 9 bases lining up with TRBD1. This CDR3 is built from 19 residues. Germline CDR1 and CDR2: SGHDN and FVKESK. V was clipped by 0 bases and J by 1 base; unmatched bases: 12. The CDR3 reads CASSQDGDRALYGQETQYF. The CDR3 region has the DNA TGTGCCAGCAGCCAAGACGGGGACAGGGCCCTCTATGGCCAAGAGACCCAGTACTTC.

The rearrangement uses TRBV10-1 and TRBJ2-7; 9 bases agree with TRBD1. There are 16 residues in the CDR3. Germline CDR1 reads WNHNN; CDR2 reads SYGVQD (reference sequence). Germline trimming cut 6 bases from V and 6 bases from J; bases unmatched to any gene: 15. The CDR3 region is CASRLYDRDRVSEQYF. CDR3 DNA sequence: TGCGCCAGCAGGTTGTATGACCGGGACAGGGTGTCCGAGCAGTACTTC.

The chain uses TRBV28 and TRBJ1-6, with 8 positions matching TRBD1. CDR3 length equals 14 residues. V dropped 8 bases and J dropped 14; count of bases not matched to a gene: 14. The V gene's germline CDR1 is MDHEN and CDR2 SYDVKM. CDR3 sequence reads: CASRGTGGMRALHF. For the CDR3, the DNA is TGTGCCAGCCGAGGGACAGGTGGGATGAGGGCCCTCCACTTT.

This clone was detected once. This sequence joins TRBV30 and TRBJ1-5; weak D call: TRBD1 (6 bases). The V end was cut by 3 bases, the J end by 7 bases, with 19 bases between. Germline CDR1 and CDR2: GTSNPN and SVGIG (reference sequence). The CDR3 totals 15 residues. As DNA, the CDR3 is TGTGCCTGGAGGGAACCTGGGGGGGCTCGGCAGCCCCAGCATTTT. Residues: CAWREPGGARQPQHF.

The V call is TRBV24-1, the J call TRBJ2-1; D gene ambiguous. This CDR3 has 18 amino acids. The germline gives CDR1 KGHDR, CDR2 SFDVKD. The ends were cut back, 8 bases at V and 0 bases at J, with 22 bases in the middle. Here the CDR3 DNA reads TGTGCCACCAAGGCGAGTCCCGGTCAACCAAGCTCCTACAATGAGCAGTTCTTC. It encodes CATKASPGQPSSYNEQFF.

V gene TRBV7-9 combines with J gene TRBJ2-2, with D unresolved. This CDR3 contains 16 residues. Germline CDR1 and CDR2: SEHNR and FQNEAQ (reference sequence). V was shortened by 0 bases and J by 4 bases, with 12 bases between the two germline ends. The CDR3 region is CASSLASEQFTGELFF. DNA for the CDR3: TGTGCCAGCAGCTTAGCGAGTGAGCAGTTCACCGGGGAGCTGTTTTTT.

The chain joins TRBV6-5 to TRBJ2-3; D is perhaps TRBD2 (6 bases). CDR1 and CDR2 (germline): MNHEY, SVGAGI. Trimming cost V 8 bases and J 0 bases, with 15 bases left between them. This CDR3 contains 15 residues. CDR3 region: CASGRSAISTDTQYF. CDR3 nucleotide sequence: TGTGCCAGCGGGAGGTCCGCCATTAGCACAGATACGCAGTATTTT.

V is TRBV20-1 and J is TRBJ1-6, with unresolved D. The V end was cut by 6 bases, the J end by 9 bases, with 6 bases between. Germline CDR1 is DFQATT and CDR2 is SNEGSKA (reference sequence). This CDR3 has 10 residues. CDR3 bases: TGCAGTGCCGGTATTTCACCCCTCCACTTT. This encodes CSAGISPLHF.

The rearrangement uses TRBV5-1 and TRBJ2-5, with D tentatively TRBD1 (6 bases). Trimming took off 2 bases at V and 7 bases at J, with 21 bases between the two ends. CDR3 length equals 16 residues. The germline V gene encodes CDR1 SGHRS and CDR2 YFSETQ. The CDR3 DNA reads as TGCGCCAGCAGCTTCACAGCAGACAGGCGAGGGGGGACCCAGTACTTC. Its protein product is CASSFTADRRGGTQYF.

This sequence joins TRBV29-1 and TRBJ1-2; 7 bases are a match to TRBD1. The junction had 7 bases not matched to a gene; V was cut back by 7 bases and J by 8 bases. CDR3 length: 11 residues. From germline, CDR1 is SQVTM and CDR2 ANQGSEA. The CDR3 DNA reads TGCAGCGCCGTGACAGGGAGCGGCTACACCTTC. Translating gives CSAVTGSGYTF.

This chain connects TRBV4-2 to TRBJ2-3, with 13 bases matching TRBD2. Germline V lookup: CDR1 LGHNA, CDR2 YNFKEQ. The CDR3 contains 17 residues. V shed 4 bases, J shed 2 bases, and the junction held 6 bases outside the gene matches. CDR3 residues: CASSLRTSGGTTDTQYF. CDR3 nucleotides: TGTGCCAGCAGCCTTCGGACTAGCGGGGGAACCACAGATACGCAGTATTTT.

The sample holds one count of this clone. The chain recombines TRBV3-1 (or the pseudogene TRBV3-2) with TRBJ1-3; D gene unclear. This CDR3 is 14 amino acids long. Germline V gives CDR1 LGHDT, CDR2 YNNKEL (reference sequence). V was shortened by 4 bases and J by 1 base, with 8 bases between the two germline ends. CDR3 in amino acids: CASSPARSGNTIYF. CDR3 nucleotides: TGTGCCAGCAGCCCCGCGCGTTCTGGAAACACCATATATTTT.

V is TRBV7-9 and J is TRBJ1-4; D possibly corresponds to TRBD1 (5 bases). The V gene's germline CDR1 is SEHNR and CDR2 FQNEAQ (reference sequence). V dropped 4 bases and J dropped 10 bases, with 10 bases sitting between them. This CDR3 spans 12 amino acids. CDR3 DNA: TGTGCCAGCAGCTCGCCGGGACCAAAACTGTTTTTT. Translating gives CASSSPGPKLFF.

CDR3 residues: CASTAGGHTGELFF. DNA of the CDR3: TGTGCCAGCACGGCGGGCGGTCACACCGGGGAGCTGTTTTTT. V is TRBV9 and J is TRBJ2-2, with D possibly matching TRBD2 (5 bases). Germline CDR1 and CDR2: SGDLS and YYNGEE. The CDR3 has 14 amino acids. The V end lost 6 bases, the J end lost 3 bases, and 12 bases lay between the germline ends.